This TCR beta chain came from a study of blood T cell repertoires in COVID-19 (dated by TCRdb to the early 2020s). For the study in its entirety: Collaborator samples came from the United States, Italy and Spain and covered acute and convalescent phases of COVID-19. Where HLA class I and class II types were available, the types were taken from metadata supplied by the sample provider, not from assay-based typing. The material from the prospective study consisted of cDNA or gDNA derived from T cells, B-cell-depleted T cells, or PBMCs. The dataset comprised deeply sampled blood TCRbeta repertoires from subjects exposed to, actively infected with, or recovered from COVID-19. Samples came from the ongoing ImmuneRACE study (first 160 participants) plus 1,254 subjects from 6 global collaborators. Nearly every sample came with metadata listing a de-identified subject ID, COVID-19 status, age in years and sex. The repertoires were made available in a free public database intended to serve as a resource for research on the immune response to SARS-CoV-2.

TCRbeta CDR3 regions were amplified from genomic DNA using the immunoSEQ Assay, a bias-controlled multiplex PCR. Turning to the authors' computational methods: Within the assay, amplification of reference gene primers was used to estimate how many nucleated cells each sample contained. To quantify the absolute abundance of each unique TCRbeta CDR3 rearrangement, sequence reads were collapsed and filtered. Productive Simpson clonality was computed per sample as the square root of Simpson's diversity index over productive rearrangements. This is the immuneACCESS table as TCRdb keeps it, with only in-frame sequences that have V and J called. A part of the clones is gone; compared with another copy, unresolved V genes explain less than half, and the rest is unexplained. V and J calls and clone size follow that table, whereas D and trimming were derived from the DNA. The sample yields some 200,000 clones; 75% to 85% were counted once. The ten biggest clones cover 9% to 15% of the sample.

About this clone itself: This clone's antigen is unknown. No qualities accompany the bases; no much larger clone lies one base away.

Points the paper makes about the study in general: The amount of clinical and demographic metadata varied by source and participant and was provided uncurated.

One collaborating source in Seattle enrolled patients while the patients were actively infected and followed the patients over time throughout the course of disease. Collaborating institutions collected whole blood in K2EDTA tubes following their own protocols. For TCRbeta analysis, collaborators shipped samples in one of three forms: frozen whole blood, isolated PBMCs, or DNA extracted from either of those sample types. From a lookup of the germline V gene (reference sequence), CDR1 and CDR2 are LNHDA and SQIVND. Inclusive of the bounding cysteine and phenylalanine, the CDR3 is 12 residues long. CDR3 DNA is the only sequence kept; it has 36 bases, read in frame from the first base. V lost 5 bases and J lost 5 bases; the stretch between them is 6 bases long.

The sequenced sample consisted of peripheral blood. Rearrangement joined TRBV19 to TRBJ2-2; the D gene is unclear. The origin of this receptor is a woman of 80 years or more with COVID-19, enrolled during active disease. The CDR3 protein: CASSGRTGELFF. The bases read TGTGCCAGTAGTGGTAGAACCGGGGAGCTGTTTTTT.